These 21 T cell receptor beta chains were sequenced from one sample in a study of shared clonotypes between healthy human individuals. The data were produced by immunoSEQ multiplex PCR, yet TCRdb's version contains in-frame clones alone and is incomplete. The sample consists of a few million clones, roughly 93% of them appearing once. Sequencing was carried out using naive CD4+ T cells from PBMCs. Subset: CD45RA+ positively selected. The receptors were gathered from a man younger than 35 in good health. Some clones in this sample may be carry-over from other donors' samples.

The genes are TRBV7-2 and TRBJ2-7; 7 bases agree with TRBD2. The CDR3 totals 16 residues. Losses at the gene ends were 0 bases for V and 4 bases for J; bases not matched to a gene: 9. Germline assignment: CDR1 SGHTA and CDR2 FQGNSA. The CDR3 DNA sequence: TGTGCCAGCAGCTTAGCGGGGCCAGCGGGACGTTACGAGCAGTACTTC. This gives the protein CASSLAGPAGRYEQYF.

This clone was seen more than once but under ten times. V usage is TRBV4-1 and J usage is TRBJ1-1, with TRBD1 matching 8 bases. The CDR3 contains 14 residues. The germline V gene has CDR1 MGHRA and CDR2 YSYEKL. The V and J ends lost 3 bases and 4 bases, in that order; junction bases with no gene match: 4. CDR3 nucleotides: TGCGCCAGCAGCCAGCAGGACAGGGTCACTGAAGCTTTCTTT. The encoded protein is CASSQQDRVTEAFF.

This clone was seen only a few times. V gene TRBV5-1 combines with J gene TRBJ1-2; D remains ambiguous. The CDR3 covers 14 residues. Trimming pared 3 bases from V and 0 bases from J, leaving 9 bases between. Germline lookup yields CDR1 SGHRS and CDR2 YFSETQ. Here the CDR3 DNA reads TGCGCCAGCAGCTCTGACACGACTAACTATGGCTACACCTTC. It encodes CASSSDTTNYGYTF.

The chain is built from TRBV4-1 and TRBJ2-2; 15 bases line up with TRBD2. The CDR3 contains 19 residues. Germline V lookup: CDR1 MGHRA, CDR2 YSYEKL. V lost 4 bases to trimming and J lost 4 bases; unmatched junction nucleotides: 10. CDR3 DNA: TGCGCCAGCAGCCCGCCGGGACTAGCGGGAGGCAGCGGCACCGGGGAGCTGTTTTTT. Translating gives CASSPPGLAGGSGTGELFF.

This sequence joins TRBV7-2 and TRBJ1-5; 10 bases are a match to TRBD1. V shed 6 bases, J shed 5 bases, and the junction held 4 bases outside the gene matches. The CDR3 sequence is 14 residues long. In germline, CDR1 is SGHTA, CDR2 FQGNSA. The CDR3 here is CASRSGTGDQPQHF. CDR3 in DNA: TGTGCCAGCAGATCCGGGACAGGGGATCAGCCCCAGCATTTT.

On this clone: Within the sample, other DNA sequences also encode this same CDR3. This chain joins TRBV18 and TRBJ2-3, with D unresolved. The germline CDR1 and CDR2 sequences are KGHSH and LQKENI. The CDR3 runs to 14 residues. V was shortened by 1 base and J by 0 bases, with 5 bases between the two germline ends. CDR3 nucleotide sequence: TGTGCCAGCTCACCACTCTATAGCACAGATACGCAGTATTTT. The encoded protein is CASSPLYSTDTQYF. The full variable domain, its missing parts supplied by reference TRBV18 and TRBJ2-3, is NAGVMQNPRHLVRRRGQEARLRCSPMKGHSHVYWYRQLPEEGLKFMVYLQKENIIDESGMPKERFSAEFPKEGPSILRIQQVVRGDSAAYFCASSPLYSTDTQYFGPGTRLTVL.

Notes on this clone: The sample contains more than one DNA sequence encoding this CDR3. V is TRBV6-5 and J is TRBJ2-1, with no clear D. Trimming stripped 2 bases from V and 0 bases from J, with 8 bases between. The V gene's germline CDR1 is MNHEY and CDR2 SVGAGI. This CDR3 region has 15 residues. The CDR3 DNA reads TGTGCCAGCAGTTACGGTCTGAGCTCCTACAATGAGCAGTTCTTC. It yields the protein CASSYGLSSYNEQFF.

With regard to this clone: At one end the junction does not follow the germline gene, possibly because of a read error. This rearrangement joins TRBV28 to TRBJ2-5; D is uncertain. Germline-derived CDR1 and CDR2 are MDHEN and SYDVKM. This CDR3 contains 13 residues. The CDR3 nucleotides read TGTGCCAGCAGTTTGGCCCCTCAAGGGACCCAGTACTTC. This sequence encodes CASSLAPQGTQYF.

This clone has just one count. CDR3 bases: TGTGCCAGCAGCCTGGCGGGAGAACCCTACGAGCAGTACTTC. This encodes CASSLAGEPYEQYF. The chain recombines TRBV28 with TRBJ2-7; 7 nucleotides line up with TRBD2. V gave up 6 bases and J gave up 2 bases; unmatched junction bases: 7. The CDR3 length is 14 residues. The germline gives CDR1 MDHEN, CDR2 SYDVKM.

The chain combines TRBV5-1 with TRBJ2-7; D possibly corresponds to TRBD2 (6 bases). Trimming cost V 3 bases and J 4 bases, with 14 bases left between them. The CDR3 contains 14 residues. The germline gives CDR1 SGHRS, CDR2 YFSETQ. The CDR3 protein is CASSWGRNAYEQYF. Written as DNA, the CDR3 is TGCGCCAGCAGCTGGGGGAGGAATGCTTACGAGCAGTACTTC.

This clone came up once. J is TRBJ2-3 and V is TRBV5-1; 9 bases are shared with TRBD2. Germline V gene sequence: CDR1 SGHRS, CDR2 YFSETQ. CDR3 size: 14 residues. The V gene end was trimmed by 4 bases and the J gene end by 6 bases; junction bases not matched to a gene: 6. DNA of the CDR3: TGCGCCAGCAGCACGAGGACTAGCGAGGATACGCAGTATTTT. It codes for CASSTRTSEDTQYF.

The chain joins TRBV29-1 to TRBJ1-3; D gene unclear. Germline assignment: CDR1 SQVTM and CDR2 ANQGSEA. CDR3 length equals 14 residues. The V end lost 6 bases, the J end lost 0 bases, and 12 bases lay between the germline ends. CDR3 region: CSVTRAISGNTIYF. The CDR3 DNA follows: TGCAGCGTCACTAGGGCGATCTCTGGAAACACCATATATTTT.

The rearrangement joins TRBV5-1 to TRBJ2-7; 11 bases match TRBD2. This CDR3 contains 18 residues. V shed 5 bases and J 3 bases; nucleotides not matched to a gene: 16. The germline CDR1 and CDR2 sequences are SGHRS and YFSETQ. Written as DNA, the CDR3 is TGCGCCAGCAGGGAGGGACTAGCGGTCGGAGGCCGAAACTACGAGCAGTACTTC. Protein product: CASREGLAVGGRNYEQYF.

This chain uses TRBV7-3 with TRBJ2-1; D is possibly TRBD2 (5 bases). Germline CDR1 SGHTA, CDR2 FQGTGA. The V gene lost 6 bases and the J gene lost 0 bases, with 18 bases spanning the gap. The CDR3 runs 17 residues. The CDR3 spells CASSPSGGVRSYNEQFF. In nucleotides, the CDR3 is TGTGCCAGCAGTCCAAGCGGCGGCGTCCGCTCCTACAATGAGCAGTTCTTC.

CDR3 residues: CASSSPGQGLEQYF. Written as DNA, the CDR3 is TGTGCCAGCAGTTCTCCGGGACAGGGGTTAGAACAGTACTTC. V is TRBV28 and J is TRBJ2-7, with 10 bases lining up with TRBD1. CDR3 length equals 14 residues. In germline, CDR1 is MDHEN, CDR2 SYDVKM. The V and J ends lost 4 bases and 10 bases, in that order; junction bases with no gene match: 10.

The J gene is TRBJ2-5, the V gene TRBV6-4; D tentatively fits TRBD1 or TRBD2 (5 bases each). Germline CDR1 is MRHNA and CDR2 is SNTAGT. CDR3 length equals 15 residues. V was clipped by 6 bases and J by 4 bases, with 18 bases between them. The CDR3 DNA sequence: TGTGCCAGCAGCAAAACCGGGACCCTAATAGAGACCCAGTACTTC. As protein: CASSKTGTLIETQYF.

The chain uses TRBV20-1 and TRBJ1-5; 7 nucleotides line up with TRBD1. The CDR3 has 10 residues. J was trimmed by 15 bases and V by 4 bases; bases with no gene match: 6. Germline loops: CDR1 DFQATT, CDR2 SNEGSKA (reference sequence). This CDR3 is CSAKGAGLHF. The DNA of the CDR3 is TGCAGTGCTAAGGGGGCGGGTTTGCATTTT.

V usage is TRBV9 and J usage is TRBJ2-5; D might be TRBD1 (5 bases). The V end was cut by 0 bases, the J end by 4 bases, with 16 bases between. This CDR3 is 16 amino acids long. Germline V CDR1 and CDR2: SGDLS, YYNGEE. CDR3 sequence reads: CASSVAPAGPGETQYF. In nucleotides, the CDR3 is TGTGCCAGCAGCGTAGCCCCGGCAGGGCCGGGAGAGACCCAGTACTTC.

On this clone: The same CDR3 is also encoded by other DNA sequences in this sample. The chain carries TRBV5-4 and TRBJ2-7, with 7 bases aligning to TRBD2. Germline CDR1 and CDR2: SGHNT and YYREEE (reference sequence). The CDR3 length is 14 residues. Trimming cost V 2 bases and J 2 bases; bases outside gene matches: 4. This CDR3 is CASSLAGTPYEQYF. CDR3 bases: TGTGCCAGCAGCTTAGCGGGGACTCCCTACGAGCAGTACTTC.

Details on this clone: This same CDR3 is encoded by further DNA sequences in the sample. V usage is TRBV28 and J usage is TRBJ1-1; D is unclear. V lost 6 bases, J lost 0 bases, and 5 bases lay in between. Germline CDR1 MDHEN, CDR2 SYDVKM. The CDR3 extends over 12 amino acids. CDR3 nucleotide sequence: TGTGCCAGCAGATCCATGAACACTGAAGCTTTCTTT. Its protein product is CASRSMNTEAFF.

The sample holds one count of this clone. The gene calls are TRBV6-1 and TRBJ2-5; 8 nucleotides agree with TRBD1. The CDR3 has 14 amino acids. Germline V lookup: CDR1 MNHNS, CDR2 SASEGT. The J segment lost 2 bases and the V segment lost 4 bases, leaving 3 bases of the junction unmatched. The CDR3 loop is CASSGTGLQETQYF. CDR3 sequence (DNA): TGTGCCAGCAGTGGGACAGGGCTACAAGAGACCCAGTACTTC.